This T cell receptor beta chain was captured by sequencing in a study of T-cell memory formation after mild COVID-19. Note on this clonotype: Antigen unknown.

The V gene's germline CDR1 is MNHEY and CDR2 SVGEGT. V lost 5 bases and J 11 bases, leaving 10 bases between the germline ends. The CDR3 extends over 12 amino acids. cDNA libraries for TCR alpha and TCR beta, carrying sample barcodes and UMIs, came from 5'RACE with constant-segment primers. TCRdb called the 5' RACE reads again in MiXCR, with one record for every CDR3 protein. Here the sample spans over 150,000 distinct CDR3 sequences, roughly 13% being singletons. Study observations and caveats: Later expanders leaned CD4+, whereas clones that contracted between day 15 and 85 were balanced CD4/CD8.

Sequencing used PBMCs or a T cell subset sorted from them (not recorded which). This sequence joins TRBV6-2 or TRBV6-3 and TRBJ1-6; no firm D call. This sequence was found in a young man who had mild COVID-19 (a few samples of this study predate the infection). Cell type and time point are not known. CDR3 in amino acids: CASSKREPPLHF. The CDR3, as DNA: TGTGCCAGCAGTAAAAGGGAACCACCCCTCCACTTT.